Following are 30 T cell receptor beta chains from one sample sequenced in a study of T cell responses to AZD1222 COVID-19 vaccine. Sequenced by immunoSEQ multiplex PCR; TCRdb stores in-frame clones only, minus some. The sample carries 45,000 to 60,000 clones, around 90% recorded once. This sample comprised peripheral blood, obtained on day 0 of AZD1222 vaccination. These receptors came from an adult in good health.

This chain joins TRBV7-3 and TRBJ2-1, with TRBD2 matching over 10 bases. Germline lookup yields CDR1 SGHTA and CDR2 FQGTGA. The length of the CDR3 is 16 residues. After removal of 2 bases from V and 4 bases from J, the junction contained 5 bases not matched to a gene. The CDR3 loop reads CASSLSKAGGYNEQFF. CDR3 nucleotide sequence: TGTGCCAGCAGCTTATCGAAAGCGGGAGGGTACAATGAGCAGTTCTTC.

The V and J genes are TRBV18 and TRBJ1-1, with 9 bases fitting TRBD1. There are 15 residues in the CDR3. Looked up from germline, CDR1 is KGHSH and CDR2 is LQKENI. The trim removed 5 bases at V and 5 bases at J, leaving 9 bases unmatched. The CDR3 nucleotides are TGTGCCAGCTCAGGGACAGGGAATTATGGAACTGAAGCTTTCTTT. Translating gives CASSGTGNYGTEAFF.

V is TRBV5-1 and J is TRBJ1-1, with 7 bases aligning to TRBD1. Germline lookup yields CDR1 SGHRS and CDR2 YFSETQ. J lost 6 bases, V lost 4 bases, and 6 bases had no gene match. This CDR3 has 13 residues. CDR3 region: CASSQTGFPEAFF. The CDR3 nucleotides are TGCGCCAGCAGCCAGACAGGGTTCCCTGAAGCTTTCTTT.

The rearrangement links TRBV18 to TRBJ2-1; D ambiguous. CDR1 and CDR2 (germline): KGHSH, LQKENI. There are 13 residues in the CDR3. V lost 2 bases and J lost 8, with 10 bases in between. CDR3 nucleotide sequence: TGTGCCAGCTCACCAAGTACAGCTGATGAGCAGTTCTTC. It is translated as CASSPSTADEQFF.

The V and J genes are TRBV5-4 and TRBJ1-3; D may be TRBD1 (5 bases). Trimming stripped 5 bases from V and 0 bases from J, with 18 bases between. Germline V gene lookup returns CDR1 SGHNT and CDR2 YYREEE (reference sequence). The CDR3 consists of 17 residues. The DNA for the CDR3 is TGTGCCAGCAGACATGGGGTGACAGACAGCTCTGGAAACACCATATATTTT. This encodes CASRHGVTDSSGNTIYF.

The chain links TRBV5-1 to TRBJ2-1; the D is unclear. The CDR3 contains 15 residues. Germline V CDR1 and CDR2: SGHRS, YFSETQ. With 5 bases removed from V and 5 bases from J, the gap between germline ends came to 17 bases. CDR3 bases: TGCGCCAGCAGTGAATCCGTGAACCAAAACAATGAGCAGTTCTTC. Its translation is CASSESVNQNNEQFF.

The J gene is TRBJ2-3, the V gene TRBV3-1 (or the pseudogene TRBV3-2); no definite D call. This CDR3 region has 11 residues. Germline V gene lookup returns CDR1 LGHDT and CDR2 YNNKEL (reference sequence). Deletions cut 3 bases from V and 6 bases from J, with 4 bases between. The CDR3 loop is CASSQADTQYF. The CDR3 DNA reads TGTGCCAGCAGCCAGGCCGATACGCAGTATTTT.

This clone was picked up a small number of times. The J gene is TRBJ1-1, the V gene TRBV29-1; no reliable D call. CDR1 SQVTM and CDR2 ANQGSEA come from the germline V gene. Trimming shortened V by 4 bases and J by 0 bases, and 15 bases separated the two germline ends. This CDR3 spans 15 amino acids. CDR3 amino acids: CSVAEGIGLNTEAFF. DNA of the CDR3: TGCAGCGTTGCCGAGGGCATAGGGTTGAACACTGAAGCTTTCTTT.

V usage is TRBV3-1 (or the pseudogene TRBV3-2) and J usage is TRBJ1-5, with D perhaps TRBD1 (5 bases). Germline loops: CDR1 LGHDT, CDR2 YNNKEL (reference sequence). Between the trimmed V and J ends, which lost 2 bases and 0 bases, there was a span of 8 bases. The CDR3 loop spans 15 amino acids. The CDR3 sequence: CASSQNGGSNQPQHF. In DNA form, the CDR3 reads TGTGCCAGCAGCCAAAATGGGGGTAGCAATCAGCCCCAGCATTTT.

The chain uses TRBV6-1 and TRBJ2-2; 9 nucleotides align to TRBD1. V dropped 3 bases and J dropped 5; count of bases not matched to a gene: 7. This CDR3 region has 16 residues. Germline CDR1 MNHNS, CDR2 SASEGT. As DNA, the CDR3 is TGTGCCAGCAGTGAGCCGGGACAGGGAGGGACCGGGGAGCTGTTTTTT. It specifies CASSEPGQGGTGELFF.

The gene calls are TRBV21-1 and TRBJ2-4; TRBD1, the table's D call, lacks a check against the DNA. TRBV21-1 has pseudogene status. The CDR3 runs to 15 residues. CDR3 residues: CASSNTGGHQNIQYF. In DNA, the CDR3 is TGTGCCAGCAGCAATACAGGGGGACACCAAAACATTCAGTACTTC.

This clone occurred a few times. V and J are TRBV28 and TRBJ1-3; no firm D call. This CDR3 has 14 residues. CDR1 is MDHEN and CDR2 is SYDVKM in the germline V gene. Trimming removed 6 bases at V and 0 bases at J, with 9 bases between. The CDR3 reads CASSPRISGNTIYF. As DNA, the CDR3 is TGTGCCAGCAGCCCTCGTATCTCTGGAAACACCATATATTTT. The full variable domain, with the rest looked up from reference TRBV28 and TRBJ1-3, is DVKVTQSSRYLVKRTGEKVFLECVQDMDHENMFWYRQDPGLGLRLIYFSYDVKMKEKGDIPEGYSVSREKKERFSLILESASTNQTSMYLCASSPRISGNTIYFGEGSWLTVV.

The J gene is TRBJ1-1, the V gene TRBV28; possibly TRBD1 for D (5 bases). The V and J ends lost 5 bases and 12 bases respectively, with 13 bases between them. This CDR3 has 11 residues. Germline loops: CDR1 MDHEN, CDR2 SYDVKM. The CDR3 sequence: CASSTGRQPFF. CDR3 in DNA: TGTGCCAGCAGTACGGGACGCCAACCTTTCTTT.

This clone was seen once. CDR3 protein: CASSAGLAESYEQYF. For the CDR3, the DNA is TGTGCCAGCAGCGCGGGACTAGCGGAGTCCTACGAGCAGTACTTC. The gene calls are TRBV9 and TRBJ2-7; 11 nucleotides agree with TRBD2. The CDR3 spans 15 residues. The V gene end was trimmed by 3 bases and the J gene end by 1 base; junction bases not matched to a gene: 3. Germline CDR1 and CDR2: SGDLS and YYNGEE.

The rearrangement links TRBV3-1 (or the pseudogene TRBV3-2) to TRBJ1-3; D call uncertain. The germline V gene encodes CDR1 LGHDT and CDR2 YNNKEL (reference sequence). CDR3 length equals 18 residues. Trimming took off 4 bases at V and 6 bases at J, with 25 bases between the two ends. The CDR3 DNA follows: TGTGCCAGCAGCCCCCCTACGGTGGTCGGGCGCCCCCCAAACACCATATATTTT. This translates into CASSPPTVVGRPPNTIYF.

The genes are TRBV3-1 (or the pseudogene TRBV3-2) and TRBJ2-2, with 9 nucleotides matching TRBD2. The CDR3 totals 17 residues. The germline V gene encodes CDR1 LGHDT and CDR2 YNNKEL (reference sequence). Losses at the gene ends were 8 bases for V and 7 bases for J; bases not matched to a gene: 17. The CDR3 here is CASVLGSGSLGNGELFF. DNA of the CDR3: TGTGCCAGCGTCCTTGGTAGCGGGAGCCTCGGGAACGGGGAGCTGTTTTTT.

The gene calls are TRBV3-1 (or the pseudogene TRBV3-2) and TRBJ2-7, with 7 bases that match TRBD2. This CDR3 region has 15 residues. CDR1 and CDR2 from the germline V gene are LGHDT and YNNKEL (reference sequence). V shed 4 bases and J 4 bases; nucleotides not matched to a gene: 10. The CDR3 sequence is CASSRGSGLVYEQYF. CDR3 coding DNA: TGTGCCAGCAGCCGGGGATCCGGACTAGTATACGAGCAGTACTTC.

This sequence joins TRBV19 and TRBJ2-1; D is undetermined. Trimming removed 5 bases at V and 0 bases at J, with 11 bases between. Germline assignment: CDR1 LNHDA and CDR2 SQIVND (reference sequence). CDR3 length: 15 residues. The CDR3 is CASSLLRVSYNEQFF. The CDR3 DNA is TGTGCCAGTAGTTTATTAAGGGTCTCCTACAATGAGCAGTTCTTC.

This clone has a handful of counts. The genes are TRBV12-3 or TRBV12-4 and TRBJ1-4, with D unresolved. V was clipped by 6 bases and J by 7 bases, with 12 bases between them. CDR3 length equals 13 residues. The CDR3 DNA is TGTGCCAGCAGGCTGGGGAAGAGTGAAAAACTGTTTTTT. Translation: CASRLGKSEKLFF.

The V call is TRBV10-2, the J call TRBJ2-7, with D unclear. V gave up 3 bases and J gave up 2 bases, with 14 bases separating them. The CDR3 loop spans 15 amino acids. CDR1 and CDR2 from the germline V gene are WSHSY and SAAADI. CDR3 nucleotides: TGCGCCAGCAGTGATCTCGGTTTTCGAGCCTACGAGCAGTACTTC. It encodes CASSDLGFRAYEQYF.

CDR3 DNA sequence: TGTGCCAGCAGCTTTGGAGAAGCTGGAACCTACGAGCAGTACTTC. As protein: CASSFGEAGTYEQYF. V and J are TRBV5-5 and TRBJ2-7; D not certain. Germline V lookup: CDR1 SGHKS, CDR2 YYEKEE (reference sequence). There are 15 residues in the CDR3. Trimming removed 2 bases from V and 2 bases from J, with 14 bases in between.

V gene TRBV5-5 combines with J gene TRBJ1-1, with D possibly TRBD1 on 6 matching bases. Looked up from germline, CDR1 is SGHKS and CDR2 is YYEKEE (reference sequence). This CDR3 is 12 amino acids long. The ends were cut back, 1 base at V and 11 bases at J, with 12 bases in the middle. CDR3 coding DNA: TGTGCCAGCAGCTTGTCAGAAGGGGGTGCTTTCTTT. Amino acids: CASSLSEGGAFF.

V and J are TRBV28 and TRBJ1-4; D is undetermined. Germline loops: CDR1 MDHEN, CDR2 SYDVKM. V was clipped by 3 bases and J by 4 bases, with 12 bases between them. The CDR3 is made up of 15 amino acids. The CDR3 nucleotides read TGTGCCAGCAGTTTGAACGCCCCCTATAATGAAAAACTGTTTTTT. It yields the protein CASSLNAPYNEKLFF.

The rearrangement links TRBV6-5 to TRBJ1-2; D is perhaps TRBD1 (6 bases). The CDR3 has 11 amino acids. V was clipped by 5 bases and J by 10 bases, with 11 bases between them. The germline CDR1 and CDR2 sequences are MNHEY and SVGAGI. In DNA form, the CDR3 reads TGTGCCAGCAGTAGGGGGGACTCCTACACCTTC. This codes for CASSRGDSYTF.

The V call is TRBV5-1, the J call TRBJ1-3; D is perhaps TRBD1 (6 bases). V was shortened by 4 bases and J by 0 bases, with 20 bases between the two germline ends. This CDR3 contains 18 residues. Germline V CDR1 and CDR2: SGHRS, YFSETQ. CDR3 in amino acids: CASSPGLQGFFSGNTIYF. The CDR3 coding sequence is TGCGCCAGCAGCCCGGGCCTACAGGGATTTTTCTCTGGAAACACCATATATTTT.

The chain is built from TRBV10-3 and TRBJ1-4, with unresolved D. Trimming shortened V by 0 bases and J by 0 bases, and 8 bases separated the two germline ends. The CDR3 is made up of 16 amino acids. The V gene's germline CDR1 is ENHRY and CDR2 SYGVKD. CDR3 bases: TGTGCCATCAGTGAGTCAGTTGGGTCAACTAATGAAAAACTGTTTTTT. Translating gives CAISESVGSTNEKLFF.

Here the CDR3 DNA reads TGTGCCAGCTCACCATCCAAGGTGTGGGGGGATACGCAGTATTTT. Residues: CASSPSKVWGDTQYF. This chain joins TRBV18 and TRBJ2-3; D could derive from TRBD1 or TRBD2 (5 bases each). Trimming left V 2 bases short and J 6 bases short, with 15 bases between. This CDR3 is built from 15 residues. Germline CDR1 KGHSH, CDR2 LQKENI.

The rearrangement links TRBV30 to TRBJ2-7, with 9 bases lining up with TRBD1. The CDR3 is 14 amino acids. V lost 7 bases and J lost 1; bases outside the gene matches: 8. CDR1 GTSNPN and CDR2 SVGIG come from the germline V gene (reference sequence). The CDR3 coding sequence is TGTGCCTCCATCCGAGGGACAGGGTCCTACGAGCAGTACTTC. Its protein product is CASIRGTGSYEQYF.

In its sample, this clone was seen a few times. CDR3 nucleotide sequence: TGTGCCACCAGTGAGACGGGACACCAGTATGGCTACACCTTC. This encodes CATSETGHQYGYTF. The genes are TRBV24-1 and TRBJ1-2; tentatively, D is TRBD1 (6 bases). V was clipped by 4 bases and J by 5 bases, with 13 bases between them. Germline V gene sequence: CDR1 KGHDR, CDR2 SFDVKD. This CDR3 comprises 14 residues.

The chain carries TRBV28 and TRBJ1-5; D is ambiguous. This CDR3 spans 14 amino acids. Germline V lookup: CDR1 MDHEN, CDR2 SYDVKM. The ends were cut back, 7 bases at V and 5 bases at J, with 15 bases in the middle. The CDR3 protein is CASKGGKWDQPQHF. CDR3 coding DNA: TGTGCCAGCAAGGGCGGTAAGTGGGATCAGCCCCAGCATTTT.